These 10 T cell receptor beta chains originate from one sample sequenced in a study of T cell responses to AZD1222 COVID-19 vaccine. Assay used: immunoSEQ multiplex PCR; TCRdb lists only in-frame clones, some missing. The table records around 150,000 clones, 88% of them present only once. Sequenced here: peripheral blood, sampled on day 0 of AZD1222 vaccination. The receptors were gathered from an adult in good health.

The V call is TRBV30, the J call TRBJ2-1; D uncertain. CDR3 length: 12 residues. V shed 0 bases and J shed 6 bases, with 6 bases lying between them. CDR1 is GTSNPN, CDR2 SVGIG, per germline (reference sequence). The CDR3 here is CAWSVSSNEQFF. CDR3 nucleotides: TGTGCCTGGAGTGTAAGTAGCAATGAGCAGTTCTTC. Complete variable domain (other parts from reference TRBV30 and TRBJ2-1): SQTIHQWPATLVQPVGSPLSLECTVEGTSNPNLYWYRQAAGRGLQLLFYSVGIGQISSEVPQNLSASRPQDRQFILSSKKLLLSDSGFYLCAWSVSSNEQFFGPGTRLTVL.

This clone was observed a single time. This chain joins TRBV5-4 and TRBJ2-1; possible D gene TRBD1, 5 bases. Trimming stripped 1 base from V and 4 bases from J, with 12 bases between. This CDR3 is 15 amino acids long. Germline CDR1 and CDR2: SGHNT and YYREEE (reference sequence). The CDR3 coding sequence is TGTGCCAGCAGCTTGAGAAGGGGCCAGTACAATGAGCAGTTCTTC. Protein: CASSLRRGQYNEQFF.

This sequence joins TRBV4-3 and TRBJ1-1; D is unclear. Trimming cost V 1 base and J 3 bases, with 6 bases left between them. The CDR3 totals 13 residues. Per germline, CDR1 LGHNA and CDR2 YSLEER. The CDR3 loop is CASSQVRDTEAFF. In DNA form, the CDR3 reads TGCGCCAGCAGCCAAGTACGGGACACTGAAGCTTTCTTT.

The CDR3 nucleotides are TGTGCCAGTAGTATAGGACTGCATCGAGAGACCCAGTACTTC. Translation: CASSIGLHRETQYF. The rearrangement uses TRBV19 and TRBJ2-5; D uncertain. Germline V gene sequence: CDR1 LNHDA, CDR2 SQIVND (reference sequence). Trimming left V 1 base short and J 4 bases short, with 10 bases between. The CDR3 is 14 residues long.

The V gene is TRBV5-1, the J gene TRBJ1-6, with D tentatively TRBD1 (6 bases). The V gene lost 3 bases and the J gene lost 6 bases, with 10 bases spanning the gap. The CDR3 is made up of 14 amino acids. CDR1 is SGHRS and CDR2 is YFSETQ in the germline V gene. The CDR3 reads CASSSGQLNSPLHF. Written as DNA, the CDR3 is TGCGCCAGCAGCTCTGGACAGCTTAATTCACCCCTCCACTTT.

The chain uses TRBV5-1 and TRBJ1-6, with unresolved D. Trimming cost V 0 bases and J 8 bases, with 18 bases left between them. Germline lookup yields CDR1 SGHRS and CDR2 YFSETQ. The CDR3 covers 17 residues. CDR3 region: CASSLVGSGRRDSPLHF. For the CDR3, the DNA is TGCGCCAGCAGCTTGGTGGGCTCCGGGCGGAGGGATTCACCCCTCCACTTT.

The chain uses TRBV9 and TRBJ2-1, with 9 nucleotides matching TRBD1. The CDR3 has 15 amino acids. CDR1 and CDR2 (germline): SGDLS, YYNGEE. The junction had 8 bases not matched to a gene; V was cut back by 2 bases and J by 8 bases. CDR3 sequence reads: CASSVMGDRDYEQFF. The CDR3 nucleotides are TGTGCCAGCAGCGTGATGGGGGACAGGGACTATGAGCAGTTCTTC.

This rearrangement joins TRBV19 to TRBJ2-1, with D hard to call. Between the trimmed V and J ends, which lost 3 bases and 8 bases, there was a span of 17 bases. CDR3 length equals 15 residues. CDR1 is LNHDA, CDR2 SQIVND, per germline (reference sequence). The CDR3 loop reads CASSIAHELRHEQFF. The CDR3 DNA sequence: TGTGCCAGTAGTATTGCCCATGAGTTACGCCATGAGCAGTTCTTC.

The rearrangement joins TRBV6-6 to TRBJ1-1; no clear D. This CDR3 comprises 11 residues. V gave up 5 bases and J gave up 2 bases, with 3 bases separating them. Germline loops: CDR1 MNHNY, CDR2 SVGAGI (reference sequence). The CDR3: CASSGNTEAFF. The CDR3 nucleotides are TGTGCCAGCAGTGGTAACACTGAAGCTTTCTTT.

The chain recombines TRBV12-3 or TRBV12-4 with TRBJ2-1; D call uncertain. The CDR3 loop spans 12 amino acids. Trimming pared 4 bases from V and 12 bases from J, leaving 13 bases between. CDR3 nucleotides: TGTGCCAGCAGTTCCCGACACGCTCGGCAGTTCTTC. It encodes CASSSRHARQFF.